One TCR beta chain is described in this entry. Germline loops: CDR1 WSHSY, CDR2 SAAADI. Trimming shortened V by 0 bases and J by 4 bases, and 13 bases separated the two germline ends. This CDR3 contains 16 residues. Molecular barcoding with unique molecular identifiers was used for the TCRbeta library. Each CDR3 protein is one row after TCRdb ran MiXCR on the PCR reads. The sample gives 550,000 to 600,000 distinct CDR3 sequences, roughly 23% of which show up once; about 14% is in the top ten. These data originate in a study of T-cell reconstitution after alpha-beta-depleted transplantation in children.

The sample consisted of PBMCs, mostly from graft donor cells, taken 360 days after TCRalphabeta/CD19-depleted stem cell transplant. The source of this sequence is a boy under two years old who had a stem cell transplant for acute myeloid leukemia, so the T cells may come from the graft donor. This chain joins TRBV10-2 and TRBJ1-3; TRBD1 is a possible D gene (5 bases). The CDR3 DNA follows: TGCGCCAGCAGTGAGTCTAGGGGAGGCCTGGGAAACACCATATATTTT. It yields the protein CASSESRGGLGNTIYF.